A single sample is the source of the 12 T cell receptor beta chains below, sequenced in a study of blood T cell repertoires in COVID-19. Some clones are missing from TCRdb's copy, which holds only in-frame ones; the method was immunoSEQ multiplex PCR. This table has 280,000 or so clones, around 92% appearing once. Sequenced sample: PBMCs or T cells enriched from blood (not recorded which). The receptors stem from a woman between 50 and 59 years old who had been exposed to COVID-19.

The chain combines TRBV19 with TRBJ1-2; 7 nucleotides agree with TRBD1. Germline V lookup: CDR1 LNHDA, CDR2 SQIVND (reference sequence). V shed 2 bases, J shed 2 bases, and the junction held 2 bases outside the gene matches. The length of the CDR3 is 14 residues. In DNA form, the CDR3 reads TGTGCCAGTAGTATAACACAGGGGAACTATGGCTACACCTTC. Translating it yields CASSITQGNYGYTF. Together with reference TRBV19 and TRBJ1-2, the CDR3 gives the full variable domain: DGGITQSPKYLFRKEGQNVTLSCEQNLNHDAMYWYRQDPGQGLRLIYYSQIVNDFQKGDIAEGYSVSREKKESFPLTVTSAQKNPTAFYLCASSITQGNYGYTFGSGTRLTVV.

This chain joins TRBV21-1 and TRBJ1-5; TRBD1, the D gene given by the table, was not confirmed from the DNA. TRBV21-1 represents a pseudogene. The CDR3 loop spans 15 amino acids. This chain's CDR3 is CASSNQQVSNQPQHF. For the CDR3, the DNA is TGTGCCAGCAGCAACCAACAGGTTAGCAATCAGCCCCAGCATTTT.

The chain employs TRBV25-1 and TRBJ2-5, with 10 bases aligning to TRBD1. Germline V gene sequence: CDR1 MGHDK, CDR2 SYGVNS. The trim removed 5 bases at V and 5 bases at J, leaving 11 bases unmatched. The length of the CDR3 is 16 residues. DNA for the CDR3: TGTGCCAGCAGTACTCGCCCGACAGGGGGCGGGGAGACCCAGTACTTC. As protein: CASSTRPTGGGETQYF.

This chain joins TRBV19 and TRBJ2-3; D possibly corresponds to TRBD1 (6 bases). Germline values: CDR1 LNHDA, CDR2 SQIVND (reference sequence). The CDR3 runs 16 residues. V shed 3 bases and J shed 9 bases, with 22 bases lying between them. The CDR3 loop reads CASSIGDTVRFETQYF. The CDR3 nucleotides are TGTGCCAGTAGTATCGGGGACACCGTTCGTTTTGAGACGCAGTATTTT.

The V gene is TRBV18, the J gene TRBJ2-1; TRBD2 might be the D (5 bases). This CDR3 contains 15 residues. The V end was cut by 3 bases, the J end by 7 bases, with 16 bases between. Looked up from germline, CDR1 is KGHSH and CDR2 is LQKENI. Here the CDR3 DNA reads TGTGCCAGCTCACCTAACGACGGGATTAGGAATGAGCAGTTCTTC. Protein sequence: CASSPNDGIRNEQFF.

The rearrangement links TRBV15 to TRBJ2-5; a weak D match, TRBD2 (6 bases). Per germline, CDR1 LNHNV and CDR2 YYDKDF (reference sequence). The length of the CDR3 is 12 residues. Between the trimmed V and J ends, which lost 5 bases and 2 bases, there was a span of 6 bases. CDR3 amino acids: CATSRGQETQYF. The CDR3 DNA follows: TGTGCCACCAGCCGGGGGCAAGAGACCCAGTACTTC. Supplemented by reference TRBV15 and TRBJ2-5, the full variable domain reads DAMVIQNPRYQVTQFGKPVTLSCSQTLNHNVMYWYQQKSSQAPKLLFHYYDKDFNNEADTPDNFQSRRPNTSFCFLDIRSPGLGDTAMYLCATSRGQETQYFGPGTRLLVL.

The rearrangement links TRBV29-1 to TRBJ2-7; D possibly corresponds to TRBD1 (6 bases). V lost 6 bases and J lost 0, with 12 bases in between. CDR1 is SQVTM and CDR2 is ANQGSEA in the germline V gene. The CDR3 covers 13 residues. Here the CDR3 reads CSVVRDNSYEQYF. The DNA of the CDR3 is TGCAGCGTGGTCCGGGACAACTCCTACGAGCAGTACTTC.

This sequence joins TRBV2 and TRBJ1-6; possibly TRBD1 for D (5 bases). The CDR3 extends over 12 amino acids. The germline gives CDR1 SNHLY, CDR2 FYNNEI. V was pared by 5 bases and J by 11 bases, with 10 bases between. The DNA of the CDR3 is TGTGCCAGCAGTCCGGTGGGGCCACCCCTCCACTTT. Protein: CASSPVGPPLHF.

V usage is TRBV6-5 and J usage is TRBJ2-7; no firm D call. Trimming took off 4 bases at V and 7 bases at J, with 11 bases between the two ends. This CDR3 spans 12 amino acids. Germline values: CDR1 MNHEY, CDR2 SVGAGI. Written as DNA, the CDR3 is TGTGCCAGCAGTTCCCGAGGTGGAGAGCAGTACTTC. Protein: CASSSRGGEQYF.

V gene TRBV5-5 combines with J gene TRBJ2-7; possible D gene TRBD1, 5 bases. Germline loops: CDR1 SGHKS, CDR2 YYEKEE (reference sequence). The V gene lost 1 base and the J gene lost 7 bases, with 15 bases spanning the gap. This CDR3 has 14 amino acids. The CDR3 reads CASSLSGASREQYF. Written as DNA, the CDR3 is TGTGCCAGCAGCTTGTCTGGGGCGTCTCGGGAGCAGTACTTC.

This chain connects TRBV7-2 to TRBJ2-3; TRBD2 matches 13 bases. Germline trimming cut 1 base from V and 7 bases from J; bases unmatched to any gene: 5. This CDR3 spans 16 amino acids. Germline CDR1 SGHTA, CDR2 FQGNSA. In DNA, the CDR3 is TGTGCCAGCAGCTTAGGGACTAGCGGGGGACGGAATACGCAGTATTTT. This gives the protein CASSLGTSGGRNTQYF.

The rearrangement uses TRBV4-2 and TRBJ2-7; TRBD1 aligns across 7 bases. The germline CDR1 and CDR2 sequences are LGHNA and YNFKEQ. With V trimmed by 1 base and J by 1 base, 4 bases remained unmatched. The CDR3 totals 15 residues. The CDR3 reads CASSQAGTVSYEQYF. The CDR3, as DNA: TGTGCCAGCAGCCAAGCCGGGACAGTGTCCTACGAGCAGTACTTC.